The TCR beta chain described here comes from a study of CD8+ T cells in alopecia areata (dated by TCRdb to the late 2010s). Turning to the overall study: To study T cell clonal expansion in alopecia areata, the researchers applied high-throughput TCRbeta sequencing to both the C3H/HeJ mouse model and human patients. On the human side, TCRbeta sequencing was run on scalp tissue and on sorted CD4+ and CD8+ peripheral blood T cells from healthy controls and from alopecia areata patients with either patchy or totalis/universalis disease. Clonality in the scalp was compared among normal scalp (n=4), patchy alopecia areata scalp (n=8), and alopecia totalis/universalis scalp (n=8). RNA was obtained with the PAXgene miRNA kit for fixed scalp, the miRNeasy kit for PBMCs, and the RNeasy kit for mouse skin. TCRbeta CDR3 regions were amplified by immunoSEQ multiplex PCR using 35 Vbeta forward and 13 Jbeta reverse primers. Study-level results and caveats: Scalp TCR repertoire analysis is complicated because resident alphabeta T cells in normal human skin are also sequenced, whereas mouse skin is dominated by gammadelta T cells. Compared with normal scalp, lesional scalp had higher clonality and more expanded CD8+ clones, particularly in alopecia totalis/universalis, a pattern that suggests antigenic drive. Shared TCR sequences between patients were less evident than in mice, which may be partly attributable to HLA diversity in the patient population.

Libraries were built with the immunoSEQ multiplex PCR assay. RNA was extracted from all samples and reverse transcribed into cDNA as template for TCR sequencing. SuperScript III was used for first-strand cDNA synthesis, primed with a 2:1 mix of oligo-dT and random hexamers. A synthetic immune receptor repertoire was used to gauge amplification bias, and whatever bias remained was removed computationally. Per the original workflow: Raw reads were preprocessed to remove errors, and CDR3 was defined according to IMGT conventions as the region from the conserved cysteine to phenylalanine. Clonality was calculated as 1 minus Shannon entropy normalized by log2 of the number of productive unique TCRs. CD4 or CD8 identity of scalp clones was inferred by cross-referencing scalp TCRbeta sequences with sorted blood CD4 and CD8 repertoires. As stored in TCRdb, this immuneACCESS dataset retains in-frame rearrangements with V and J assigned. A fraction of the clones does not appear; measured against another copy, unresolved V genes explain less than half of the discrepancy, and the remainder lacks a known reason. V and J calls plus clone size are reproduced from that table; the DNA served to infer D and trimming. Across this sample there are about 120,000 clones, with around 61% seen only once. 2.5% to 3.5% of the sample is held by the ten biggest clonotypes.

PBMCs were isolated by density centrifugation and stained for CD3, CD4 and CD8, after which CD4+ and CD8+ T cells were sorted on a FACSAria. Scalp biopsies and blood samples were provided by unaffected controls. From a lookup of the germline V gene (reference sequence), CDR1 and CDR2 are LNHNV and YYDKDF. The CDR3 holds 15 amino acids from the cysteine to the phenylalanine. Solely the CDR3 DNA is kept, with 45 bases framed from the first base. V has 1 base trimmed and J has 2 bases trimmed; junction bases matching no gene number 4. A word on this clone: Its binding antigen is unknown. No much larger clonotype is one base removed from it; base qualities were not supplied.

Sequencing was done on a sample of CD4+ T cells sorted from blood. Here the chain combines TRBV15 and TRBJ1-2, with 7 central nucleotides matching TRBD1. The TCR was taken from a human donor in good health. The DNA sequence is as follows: TGTGCCACCAGCAGAGGGGGGACAGAGAACTATGGCTACACCTTC. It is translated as CATSRGGTENYGYTF. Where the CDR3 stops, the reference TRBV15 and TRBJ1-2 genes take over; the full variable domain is DAMVIQNPRYQVTQFGKPVTLSCSQTLNHNVMYWYQQKSSQAPKLLFHYYDKDFNNEADTPDNFQSRRPNTSFCFLDIRSPGLGDTAMYLCATSRGGTENYGYTFGSGTRLTVV.